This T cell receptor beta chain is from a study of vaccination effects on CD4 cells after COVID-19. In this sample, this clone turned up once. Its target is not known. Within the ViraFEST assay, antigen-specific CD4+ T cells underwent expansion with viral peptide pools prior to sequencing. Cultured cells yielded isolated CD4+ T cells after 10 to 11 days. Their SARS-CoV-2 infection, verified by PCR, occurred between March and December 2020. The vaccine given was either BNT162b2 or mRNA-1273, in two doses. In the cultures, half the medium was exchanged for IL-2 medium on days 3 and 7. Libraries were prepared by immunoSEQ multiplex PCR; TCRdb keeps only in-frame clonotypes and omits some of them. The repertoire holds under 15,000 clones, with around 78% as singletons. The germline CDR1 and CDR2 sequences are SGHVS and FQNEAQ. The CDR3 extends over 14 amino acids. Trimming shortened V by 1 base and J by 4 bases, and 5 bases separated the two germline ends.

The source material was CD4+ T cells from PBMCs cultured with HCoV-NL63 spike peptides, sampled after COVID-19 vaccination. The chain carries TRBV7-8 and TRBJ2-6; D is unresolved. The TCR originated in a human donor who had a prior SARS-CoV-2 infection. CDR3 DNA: TGTGCCAGCAGCTTAGTTCCCGGGGCCAACGTCCTGACTTTC. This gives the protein CASSLVPGANVLTF.